The rows below give T cell receptor beta chains drawn from one sample of a study of radiation and T cells in renal cell carcinoma. The method was immunoSEQ multiplex PCR; TCRdb's version includes in-frame clones alone and lacks a portion of them. The profile shows about 130,000 clones, around nine tenths of them singletons. Sample: blood, taken from a patient whose treatment included radiotherapy and nephrectomy. These receptors were obtained from a woman in her sixties or seventies with renal cell carcinoma. CDR3s include the opening cysteine and the closing phenylalanine or tryptophan. D genes are given only for firm matches. Part of the rows lack a size; the others show once, few, many or a class for expanded clones.

D,V,size,J,DNA,CDR3
TRBD1,TRBV5-1,.,TRBJ2-5,TGCGCCAGCAGCATGGACAGGGGTGAGACCCAGTACTTC,CASSMDRGETQYF
.,TRBV15,.,TRBJ1-3,TGTGCCACCGCCGGAGGGTTCTCTGGAAACACCATATATTTT,CATAGGFSGNTIYF
.,TRBV9,.,TRBJ2-7,TGTGCCAGCAGCGTAGCTATAGAATCCCCCGGCGACGAGCAGTACTTC,CASSVAIESPGDEQYF
.,TRBV30,few,TRBJ1-1,TGTGCCTGGAGTGTACAGGGTGAAGCTTTCTTT,CAWSVQGEAFF
.,TRBV28,.,TRBJ1-2,TGTGCCAGCAGCCTCCCAGTCATGTTCGGCGCGCCTGGCTACACCTTC,CASSLPVMFGAPGYTF
.,TRBV4-3,.,TRBJ2-7,TGCGCCAGCAGCCAAGATAACAGGGGGGGAGAGCAGTACTTC,CASSQDNRGGEQYF
TRBD1,TRBV5-1,.,TRBJ1-4,TGCGCCAGCAGGGAAACAGGGGGAGTAAGCGAAAAACTGTTTTTT,CASRETGGVSEKLFF
TRBD1,TRBV5-1,.,TRBJ2-5,TGCGCCAGCAGCTTGAGCGGCGGGACAGGGAAGGAGACCCAGTACTTC,CASSLSGGTGKETQYF
.,TRBV11-2,.,TRBJ2-7,TGTGCCAGCAGCTCGAGCGGGTCGCCCTACGAGCAGTACTTC,CASSSSGSPYEQYF
.,TRBV5-6,.,TRBJ1-4,TGTGCCAGCAGCTTTGGGGCCACCGGGATTAATGAAAAACTGTTTTTT,CASSFGATGINEKLFF
TRBD2,TRBV4-1,.,TRBJ2-7,TGCGCCAGCAGCCAAGGGGGGGGTAGGTCCTACGAGCAGTACTTC,CASSQGGGRSYEQYF
.,TRBV6-5,.,TRBJ2-3,TGTGCCGTGAGTTCAGGTTATACGCAGTATTTT,CAVSSGYTQYF
TRBD2,TRBV6-6,.,TRBJ2-7,TGTGCCAGCAGTCGTATAGCGGGTTTAGGCTACGAGCAGTACTTC,CASSRIAGLGYEQYF
.,TRBV4-3,.,TRBJ2-3,TGCGCCAGCAGCCAAGATGGTAACGATGGCACAGATACGCAGTATTTT,CASSQDGNDGTDTQYF
TRBD1,TRBV5-1,.,TRBJ1-3,TGCGCCAGCAGCTTGGCCGGACAGGAACTTAACACCATATATTTT,CASSLAGQELNTIYF
TRBD1,TRBV7-3,once,TRBJ2-7,TGTGCCAGCAGCTCGACAGGGGGGCCCTACGAGCAGTACTTC,CASSSTGGPYEQYF
.,TRBV27,.,TRBJ2-3,TGTGCCAGCAGTTTAAGGGGGACGATGTCCGATACGCAGTATTTT,CASSLRGTMSDTQYF
.,TRBV4-1,.,TRBJ1-1,TGCGCCAGCAGCCCCAGACCCTTGGGGGACACTGAAGCTTTCTTT,CASSPRPLGDTEAFF
TRBD1,TRBV19,.,TRBJ2-6,TGTGCCAGTAGTATGAAGGGGGCAGGGATGTCTCCTGGGGCCAACGTCCTGACTTTC,CASSMKGAGMSPGANVLTF
.,TRBV5-1,.,TRBJ1-2,TGCGCCAGCAGCTTGGCAGGGCCAGGCGGCTACACCTTC,CASSLAGPGGYTF
.,TRBV5-6,.,TRBJ1-2,TGTGCCAGCAGCTTGGGTAGGGAAGGCTACGGCTACACCTTC,CASSLGREGYGYTF
TRBD1,TRBV27,.,TRBJ2-7,TGTGCCAGCAGAGGACAGGGCCAACCCTACGAGCAGTACTTC,CASRGQGQPYEQYF
.,TRBV9,.,TRBJ2-5,TGTGCCAGCAGCTCAACCGACAGCCAAGAGACCCAGTACTTC,CASSSTDSQETQYF
.,TRBV19,.,TRBJ2-4,TGTGCCAGTAGTCGATCCAACATTCAGTACTTC,CASSRSNIQYF
.,TRBV5-1,.,TRBJ1-2,TGCGCCAGCAGCTTGGATCAGGGATTGGGCGGCTACACCTTC,CASSLDQGLGGYTF
.,TRBV28,.,TRBJ1-3,TGTGCCAGCAGTTCAACGACGGTCTCTGGAAACACCATATATTTT,CASSSTTVSGNTIYF
.,TRBV19,.,TRBJ1-4,TGTGCCAGTAGTACAGGTTCTACTAATGAAAAACTGTTTTTT,CASSTGSTNEKLFF
TRBD1,TRBV9,.,TRBJ1-6,TGTGCCAGCAGCCCTACCGACAGGGGTGGTTCACCCCTCCACTTT,CASSPTDRGGSPLHF